This TCR beta chain is drawn from a study of T cells in Graves' hyperthyroidism and ophthalmopathy. Study observations and caveats: Blood samples included most of the expanded thyroid clonotypes exceeding 0.001.

CDR1 is ENHRY, CDR2 SYGVKD, per germline. V gave up 4 bases and J gave up 3 bases; unmatched junction bases: 3. The length of the CDR3 is 13 residues. Amplified TCR beta CDR3 regions derived from RNA transcripts. The TCR CDR3 was amplified in a first-round RT-PCR using the HTBI primer set. TCRdb called the multiplex PCR reads again in MiXCR, with one record for every CDR3 protein. This repertoire shows 640,000 or so distinct CDR3 sequences, roughly 14% found once; its top ten account for approximately 4.2%. Of note for this clonotype: What it binds is not known.

Ophthalmopathy patients all had a Clinical Activity Score of at least 3, a NOSPECS grade of at least 4 and disease under 3 months old. The rearrangement joins TRBV10-3 to TRBJ2-7; 7 nucleotides align to TRBD2. The clonotype was recovered from a woman in her forties with Graves' ophthalmopathy. The sample comprised blood. The CDR3 coding sequence is TGTGCCATCAGTGTGGGAGGGAGCTACGAGCAGTACTTC. Encoded protein: CAISVGGSYEQYF.